One and the same sample provided the 13 T cell receptor beta chains below, sequenced in a study of blood T cell repertoires in COVID-19. Assay used: immunoSEQ multiplex PCR; TCRdb lists only in-frame clones, some missing. The table lists a few hundred thousand clones, nearly 90% of them singletons, with 10% to 15% in the top ten. Sequencing used peripheral blood. Source of these receptors: a woman under 30 who had recovered from COVID-19.

Here the CDR3 reads CASRDFGTQYF. The CDR3 DNA follows: TGCGCCAGCCGGGACTTCGGGACCCAGTACTTC. The chain is built from TRBV5-1 and TRBJ2-5; possibly TRBD2 for D (6 bases). The V end was cut by 7 bases, the J end by 7 bases, with 11 bases between. The germline V gene encodes CDR1 SGHRS and CDR2 YFSETQ. The CDR3 is 11 residues long.

The chain links TRBV6-5 to TRBJ2-5, with 12 bases matching TRBD2. J was trimmed by 1 base and V by 4 bases; bases with no gene match: 4. The germline CDR1 and CDR2 sequences are MNHEY and SVGAGI. The CDR3 extends over 16 amino acids. The CDR3 region has the DNA TGTGCCAGCAGTTCCCTGACTAGCGGGAGCCAAGAGACCCAGTACTTC. Amino acids: CASSSLTSGSQETQYF.

The chain links TRBV21-1 to TRBJ1-1; TRBD1, as called in the table, went unchecked against the DNA. TRBV21-1 is a pseudogene locus. CDR3 size: 14 residues. The CDR3 DNA is TGTGCCAGCAGCGGCCGCAGACAGAACACTGAAGCTTTCTTT. It specifies CASSGRRQNTEAFF.

V is TRBV19 and J is TRBJ2-7; 11 bases agree with TRBD2. Germline V CDR1 and CDR2: LNHDA, SQIVND (reference sequence). With V trimmed by 5 bases and J by 4 bases, 10 bases remained unmatched. CDR3 size: 16 residues. For the CDR3, the DNA is TGTGCCAGTAGTGTAGCGGGAGGGTTTGGCTTATACGAGCAGTACTTC. Translating gives CASSVAGGFGLYEQYF.

This chain links TRBV3-1 (or the pseudogene TRBV3-2) with TRBJ2-1, with 7 bases aligning to TRBD2. Germline V gives CDR1 LGHDT, CDR2 YNNKEL (reference sequence). With V trimmed by 4 bases and J by 6 bases, 6 bases remained unmatched. The CDR3 loop spans 14 amino acids. The CDR3 DNA is TGTGCCAGCAGCCCGGGCGGGAGCGGCAATGAGCAGTTCTTC. Translating gives CASSPGGSGNEQFF.

The chain combines TRBV30 with TRBJ1-1; D call uncertain. Trimming pared 3 bases from V and 1 base from J, leaving 12 bases between. This CDR3 contains 14 residues. Germline lookup yields CDR1 GTSNPN and CDR2 SVGIG (reference sequence). CDR3 DNA: TGTGCCTGGAGCCTCTTGGGCACGAACACTGAAGCTTTCTTT. This gives the protein CAWSLLGTNTEAFF.

This sequence joins TRBV7-2 and TRBJ2-7; 8 bases fit TRBD2. The V gene end was trimmed by 5 bases and the J gene end by 5 bases; junction bases not matched to a gene: 11. CDR3 length equals 15 residues. CDR1 is SGHTA and CDR2 is FQGNSA in the germline V gene. As DNA, the CDR3 is TGTGCCAGCAGCCGCGAGCGGGAGTATAACAACGAGCAGTACTTC. The encoded protein is CASSREREYNNEQYF.

This rearrangement joins TRBV19 to TRBJ1-4; D gene unclear. Germline-derived CDR1 and CDR2 are LNHDA and SQIVND (reference sequence). The CDR3 runs to 13 residues. Trimming shortened V by 5 bases and J by 7 bases, and 11 bases separated the two germline ends. CDR3 nucleotide sequence: TGTGCCAGTAGTGCCACGGGAGTTGAAAAACTGTTTTTT. It translates to CASSATGVEKLFF. The full variable domain, in which reference TRBV19 and TRBJ1-4 provide the parts outside the CDR3, is DGGITQSPKYLFRKEGQNVTLSCEQNLNHDAMYWYRQDPGQGLRLIYYSQIVNDFQKGDIAEGYSVSREKKESFPLTVTSAQKNPTAFYLCASSATGVEKLFFGSGTQLSVL.

This chain uses TRBV30 with TRBJ2-7; D perhaps matches TRBD1 (5 bases). V was trimmed by 6 bases and J by 3 bases, leaving 9 bases between them. The CDR3 is 11 amino acids. Per the germline V gene, CDR1 is GTSNPN and CDR2 is SVGIG (reference sequence). CDR3: CACWGNYEQYF. CDR3 bases: TGTGCCTGCTGGGGCAACTACGAGCAGTACTTC.

This rearrangement joins TRBV3-1 (or the pseudogene TRBV3-2) to TRBJ2-3, with D maybe TRBD2 (6 bases). V lost 4 bases and J lost 1, with 9 bases in between. Germline CDR1 LGHDT, CDR2 YNNKEL (reference sequence). The length of the CDR3 is 14 residues. CDR3 DNA sequence: TGTGCCAGCAGCCCGGGGGACGGCACAGATACGCAGTATTTT. Translated, it gives CASSPGDGTDTQYF.

The chain recombines TRBV5-1 with TRBJ1-2; 7 bases agree with TRBD1. Germline trimming cut 4 bases from V and 0 bases from J; bases unmatched to any gene: 0. The CDR3 totals 13 residues. CDR1 SGHRS and CDR2 YFSETQ come from the germline V gene. The DNA for the CDR3 is TGCGCCAGCAGCCAGGGGGCTAACTATGGCTACACCTTC. Translation: CASSQGANYGYTF.

In its sample, this clone was seen a few times. The rearrangement joins TRBV4-3 to TRBJ2-7; TRBD1 is a possible D gene (6 bases). Germline lookup yields CDR1 LGHNA and CDR2 YSLEER. The CDR3 loop spans 16 amino acids. Trimming shortened V by 1 base and J by 0 bases, and 13 bases separated the two germline ends. The CDR3 DNA is TGCGCCAGCAGCCAAGTCTTAGGACAGACCTCCTACGAGCAGTACTTC. Protein product: CASSQVLGQTSYEQYF.

This clone showed up just a few times. V gene TRBV4-1 combines with J gene TRBJ1-3; D unresolved. CDR3 length: 15 residues. Germline CDR1 is MGHRA and CDR2 is YSYEKL. V was trimmed by 4 bases and J by 6 bases, leaving 16 bases between them. The CDR3, as DNA: TGCGCCAGCAGCCCCCTTAGGATGGAGGTAAACACCATATATTTT. As protein: CASSPLRMEVNTIYF.